This TCR beta chain was recovered during a study of CD8 T cells in Susac syndrome. Sequencing of TCR beta was performed on blood CD8+ and CD4+ T cells. The multiple sclerosis controls were treatment-naive patients affected by stable or active relapsing-remitting disease. Broader study findings: The study conceded that relatively few individuals underwent its TCR sequencing and HLA analysis.

Reverse transcription used 0.5 to 1 ug RNA and random hexamers. Via MiXCR, TCRdb re-called the immunoSEQ multiplex PCR reads, giving one row per CDR3 protein. This sample yields 400,000 to 550,000 distinct CDR3 sequences, of which around 83% are seen a single time; roughly 0.11% belongs to the top ten. Note on this clonotype: The antigen is not known.

CDR1 and CDR2 from the germline V gene are SEHNR and FQNEAQ (reference sequence). The CDR3 extends over 14 amino acids. V dropped 6 bases and J dropped 9; count of bases not matched to a gene: 14. This receptor was taken from a human donor with multiple sclerosis. The sample comprised CD8+ T cells from PBMCs. The chain recombines TRBV7-9 with TRBJ2-7; TRBD1 aligns across 7 bases. For the CDR3, the DNA is TGTGCCAGCAGTTTTACAGGGGCCAAAGCGGTGCAGTACTTC. Translation gives CASSFTGAKAVQYF.